The clone carrying this TCR beta chain was observed many times. TCRdb itself ran the 5' RACE reads through MiXCR, one entry per CDR3 protein. The sample contains 80,000 to 100,000 distinct CDR3 sequences, 11% to 15% of which appear only once. The data originate from a study of early T cells in non-severe SARS-CoV-2 infection. The overall study: Alpha and beta chains were unpaired, from unsorted whole-blood bulk RNA.

Germline V lookup: CDR1 LNHDA, CDR2 SQIVND (reference sequence). This CDR3 region has 13 residues. Trimming removed 6 bases from V and 1 base from J, with 7 bases in between. Sequenced: whole blood. The receptor was isolated from an adult who was a healthcare worker with PCR-confirmed SARS-CoV-2 infection or an uninfected control (not recorded which). This chain joins TRBV19 and TRBJ1-5, with unresolved D. CDR3 in DNA: TGTGCCAGTAGCCCTTACAGCAATCAGCCCCAGCATTTT. It translates to CASSPYSNQPQHF.